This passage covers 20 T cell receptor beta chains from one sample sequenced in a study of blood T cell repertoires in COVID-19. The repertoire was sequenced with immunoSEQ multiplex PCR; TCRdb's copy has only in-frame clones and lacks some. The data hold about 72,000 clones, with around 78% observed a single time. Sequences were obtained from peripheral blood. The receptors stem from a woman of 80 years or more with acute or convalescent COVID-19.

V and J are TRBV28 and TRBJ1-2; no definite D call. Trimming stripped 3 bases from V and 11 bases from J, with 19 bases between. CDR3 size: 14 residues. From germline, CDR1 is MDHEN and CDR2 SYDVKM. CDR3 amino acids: CASSFLGVSPWYTF. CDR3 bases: TGTGCCAGCAGTTTCCTCGGGGTCAGCCCGTGGTACACCTTC.

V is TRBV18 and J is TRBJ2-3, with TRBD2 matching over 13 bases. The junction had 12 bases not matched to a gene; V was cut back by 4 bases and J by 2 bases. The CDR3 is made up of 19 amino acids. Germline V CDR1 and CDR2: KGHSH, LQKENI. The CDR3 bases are TGTGCCAGCTCACTCCGAGGGACTAGCGGGAAGACGACCACAGATACGCAGTATTTT. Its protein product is CASSLRGTSGKTTTDTQYF.

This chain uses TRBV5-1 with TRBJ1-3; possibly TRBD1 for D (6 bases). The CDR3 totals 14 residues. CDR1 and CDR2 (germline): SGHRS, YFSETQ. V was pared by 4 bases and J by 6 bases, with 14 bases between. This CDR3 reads CASSLTQGLNTIYF. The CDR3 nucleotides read TGCGCCAGCAGCCTTACACAGGGTTTAAACACCATATATTTT.

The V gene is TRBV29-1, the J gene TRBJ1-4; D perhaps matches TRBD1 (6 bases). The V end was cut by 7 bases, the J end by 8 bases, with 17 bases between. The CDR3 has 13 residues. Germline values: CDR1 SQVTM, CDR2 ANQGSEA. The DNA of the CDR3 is TGCAGCGCCCACGGCGCCAGGGGAGAAAAACTGTTTTTT. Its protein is CSAHGARGEKLFF. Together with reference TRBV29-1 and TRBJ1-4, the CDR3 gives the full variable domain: SAVISQKPSRDICQRGTSLTIQCQVDSQVTMMFWYRQQPGQSLTLIATANQGSEATYESGFVIDKFPISRPNLTFSTLTVSNMSPEDSSIYLCSAHGARGEKLFFGSGTQLSVL.

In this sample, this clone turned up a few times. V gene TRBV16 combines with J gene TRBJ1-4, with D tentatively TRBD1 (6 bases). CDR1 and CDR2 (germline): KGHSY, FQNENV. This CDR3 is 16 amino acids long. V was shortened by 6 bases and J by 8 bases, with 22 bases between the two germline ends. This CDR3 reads CASSPGGGARAEKLFF. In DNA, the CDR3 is TGTGCCAGCAGTCCCGGTGGGGGGGCCCGAGCGGAAAAACTGTTTTTT.

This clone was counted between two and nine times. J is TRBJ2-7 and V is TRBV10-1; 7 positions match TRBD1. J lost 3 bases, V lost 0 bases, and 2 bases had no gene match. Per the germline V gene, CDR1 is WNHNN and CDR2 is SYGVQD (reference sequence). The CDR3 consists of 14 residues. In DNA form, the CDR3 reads TGCGCCAGCAGTGAGTCCGGGACAGTCTACGAGCAGTACTTC. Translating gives CASSESGTVYEQYF.

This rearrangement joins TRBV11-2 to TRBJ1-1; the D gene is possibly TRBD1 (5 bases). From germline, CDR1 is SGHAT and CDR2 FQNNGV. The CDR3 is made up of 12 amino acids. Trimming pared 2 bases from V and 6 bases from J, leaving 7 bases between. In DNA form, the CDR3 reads TGTGCCAGCAGCTTATGGGGCTCTGAAGCTTTCTTT. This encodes CASSLWGSEAFF. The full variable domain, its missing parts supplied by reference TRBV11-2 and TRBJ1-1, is EAGVAQSPRYKIIEKRQSVAFWCNPISGHATLYWYQQILGQGPKLLIQFQNNGVVDDSQLPKDRFSAERLKGVDSTLKIQPAKLEDSAVYLCASSLWGSEAFFGQGTRLTVV.

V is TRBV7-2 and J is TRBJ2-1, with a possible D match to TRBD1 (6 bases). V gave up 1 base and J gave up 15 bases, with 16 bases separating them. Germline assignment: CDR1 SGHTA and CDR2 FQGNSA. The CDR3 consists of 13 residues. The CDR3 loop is CASSLDPGASAFF. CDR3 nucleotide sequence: TGTGCCAGCAGCTTAGATCCAGGGGCTAGTGCGTTCTTC.

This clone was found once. The CDR3 sequence: CSVMGSEAFF. In DNA form, the CDR3 reads TGCAGCGTTATGGGGAGTGAAGCTTTCTTT. J is TRBJ1-1 and V is TRBV29-1; no firm D call. CDR3 length: 10 residues. Trimming took 5 bases from V and 7 from J, leaving 8 bases between them. Germline CDR1 is SQVTM and CDR2 is ANQGSEA.

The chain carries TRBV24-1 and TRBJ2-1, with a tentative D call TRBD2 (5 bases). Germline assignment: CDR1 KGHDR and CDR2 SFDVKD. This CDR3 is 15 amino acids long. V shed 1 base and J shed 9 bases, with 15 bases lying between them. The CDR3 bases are TGTGCCACCAGTGATTTTGGTGTAGGGAGCAGTGAGCAGTTCTTC. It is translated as CATSDFGVGSSEQFF.

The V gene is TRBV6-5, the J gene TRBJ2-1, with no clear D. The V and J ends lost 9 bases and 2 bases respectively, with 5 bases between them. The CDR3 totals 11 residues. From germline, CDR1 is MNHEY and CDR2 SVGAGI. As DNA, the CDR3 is TGTGCCAGTCGTACCTACAATGAGCAGTTCTTC. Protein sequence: CASRTYNEQFF.

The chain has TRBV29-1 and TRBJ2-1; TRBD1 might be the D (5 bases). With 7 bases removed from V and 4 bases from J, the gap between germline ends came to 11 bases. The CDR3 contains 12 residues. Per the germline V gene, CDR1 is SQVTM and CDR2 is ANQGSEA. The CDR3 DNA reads TGCAGCGCCAGACAGACATACAATGAGCAGTTCTTC. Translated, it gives CSARQTYNEQFF.

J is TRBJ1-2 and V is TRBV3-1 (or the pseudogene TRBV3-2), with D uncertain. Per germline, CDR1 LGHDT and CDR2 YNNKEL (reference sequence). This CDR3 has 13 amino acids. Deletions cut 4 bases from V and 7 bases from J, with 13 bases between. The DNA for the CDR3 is TGTGCCAGCAGCCCTAGCCTCACTAGTGGCTACACCTTC. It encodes CASSPSLTSGYTF.

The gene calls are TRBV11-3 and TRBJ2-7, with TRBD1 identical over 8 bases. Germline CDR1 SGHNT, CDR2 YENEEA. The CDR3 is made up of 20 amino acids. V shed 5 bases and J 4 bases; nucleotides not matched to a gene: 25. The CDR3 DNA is TGTGCCAGCAGCCCACGTTCATCCACGACCCGGACAGGGATTCTGTACGAGCAGTACTTC. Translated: CASSPRSSTTRTGILYEQYF.

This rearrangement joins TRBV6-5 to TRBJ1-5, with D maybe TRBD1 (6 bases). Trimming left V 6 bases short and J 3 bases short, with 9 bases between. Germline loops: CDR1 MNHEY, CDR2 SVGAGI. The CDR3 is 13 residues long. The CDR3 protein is CASRDSNNQPQHF. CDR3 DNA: TGTGCCAGCAGGGACAGTAACAATCAGCCCCAGCATTTT.

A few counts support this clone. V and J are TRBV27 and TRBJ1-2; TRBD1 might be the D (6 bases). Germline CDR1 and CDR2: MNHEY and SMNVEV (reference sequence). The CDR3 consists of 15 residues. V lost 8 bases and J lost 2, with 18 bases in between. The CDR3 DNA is TGTGCCAGCCGCGAGGCCTTTAGGGGGAACTATGGCTACACCTTC. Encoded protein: CASREAFRGNYGYTF.

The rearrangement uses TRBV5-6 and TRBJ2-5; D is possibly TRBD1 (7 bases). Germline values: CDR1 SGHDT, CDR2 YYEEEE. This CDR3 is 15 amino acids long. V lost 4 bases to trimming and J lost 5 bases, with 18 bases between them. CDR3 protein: CASSPNSGGRETQYF. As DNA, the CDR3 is TGTGCCAGCAGCCCCAACTCAGGGGGGCGTGAGACCCAGTACTTC.

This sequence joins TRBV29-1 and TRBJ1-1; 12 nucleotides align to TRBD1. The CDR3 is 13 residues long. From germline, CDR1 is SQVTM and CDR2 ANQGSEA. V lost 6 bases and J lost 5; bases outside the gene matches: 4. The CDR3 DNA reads TGCAGCGTGGGGACAGGGGGCCGAACTGAAGCTTTCTTT. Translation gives CSVGTGGRTEAFF.

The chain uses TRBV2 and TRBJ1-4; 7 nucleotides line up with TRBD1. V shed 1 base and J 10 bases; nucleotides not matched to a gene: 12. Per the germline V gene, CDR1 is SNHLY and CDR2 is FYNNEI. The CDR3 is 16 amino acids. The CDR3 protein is CASSEDRGRQFRKLFF. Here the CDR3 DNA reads TGTGCCAGCAGTGAAGACAGGGGACGCCAATTCCGAAAACTGTTTTTT. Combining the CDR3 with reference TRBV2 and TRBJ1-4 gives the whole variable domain EPEVTQTPSHQVTQMGQEVILRCVPISNHLYFYWYRQILGQKVEFLVSFYNNEISEKSEIFDDQFSVERPDGSNFTLKIRSTKLEDSAMYFCASSEDRGRQFRKLFFGSGTQLSVL.

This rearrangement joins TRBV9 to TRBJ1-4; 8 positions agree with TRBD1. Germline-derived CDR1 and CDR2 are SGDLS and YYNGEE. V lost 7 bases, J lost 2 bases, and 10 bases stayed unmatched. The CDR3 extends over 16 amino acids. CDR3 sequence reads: CASGLDRDRTNEKLFF. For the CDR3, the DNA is TGTGCCAGCGGGTTGGACAGGGATAGGACTAATGAAAAACTGTTTTTT.